This TCR beta chain was captured by sequencing in a study of T cell responses to AZD1222 COVID-19 vaccine. V was clipped by 4 bases and J by 0 bases; unmatched bases: 8. The germline V gene has CDR1 LGHNA and CDR2 YSLEER. The CDR3 runs to 17 residues. The table came from immunoSEQ multiplex PCR; TCRdb's copy has only in-frame clones and leaves some out. The sample includes some 180,000 clones, roughly 92% of them seen just once. The V call is TRBV4-3, the J call TRBJ2-2; 7 bases fit TRBD1. The TCR was taken from an adult in good health. This material consisted of peripheral blood, taken on day 0 of AZD1222 vaccination. CDR3 in amino acids: CASSLSRTGTNTGELFF. The CDR3 coding sequence is TGCGCCAGCAGCCTATCACGGACAGGAACGAACACCGGGGAGCTGTTTTTT.